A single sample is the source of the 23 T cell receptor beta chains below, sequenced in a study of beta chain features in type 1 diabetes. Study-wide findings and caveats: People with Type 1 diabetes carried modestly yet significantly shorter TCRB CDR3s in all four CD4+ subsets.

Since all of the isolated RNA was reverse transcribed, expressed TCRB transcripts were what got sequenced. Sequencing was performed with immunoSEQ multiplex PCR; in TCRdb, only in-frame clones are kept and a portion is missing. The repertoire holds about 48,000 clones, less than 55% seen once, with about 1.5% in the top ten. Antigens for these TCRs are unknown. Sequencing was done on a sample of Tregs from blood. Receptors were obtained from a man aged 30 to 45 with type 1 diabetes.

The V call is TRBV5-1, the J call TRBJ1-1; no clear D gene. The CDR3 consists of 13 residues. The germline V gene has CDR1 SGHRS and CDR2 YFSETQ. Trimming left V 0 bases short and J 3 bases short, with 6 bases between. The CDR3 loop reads CASSLVRDTEAFF. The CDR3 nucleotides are TGCGCCAGCAGCTTGGTGAGGGACACTGAAGCTTTCTTT.

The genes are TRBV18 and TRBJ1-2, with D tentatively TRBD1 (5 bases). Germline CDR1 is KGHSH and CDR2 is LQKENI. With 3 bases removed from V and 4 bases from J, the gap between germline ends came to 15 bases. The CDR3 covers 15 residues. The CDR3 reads CASSPIMGGTYGYTF. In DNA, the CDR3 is TGTGCCAGCTCACCTATCATGGGGGGGACCTATGGCTACACCTTC.

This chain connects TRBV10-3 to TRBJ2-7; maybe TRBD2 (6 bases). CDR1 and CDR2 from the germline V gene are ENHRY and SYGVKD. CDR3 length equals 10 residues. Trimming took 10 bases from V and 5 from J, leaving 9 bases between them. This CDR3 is CASGDHEQYF. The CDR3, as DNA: TGTGCCAGCGGGGACCACGAGCAGTACTTC.

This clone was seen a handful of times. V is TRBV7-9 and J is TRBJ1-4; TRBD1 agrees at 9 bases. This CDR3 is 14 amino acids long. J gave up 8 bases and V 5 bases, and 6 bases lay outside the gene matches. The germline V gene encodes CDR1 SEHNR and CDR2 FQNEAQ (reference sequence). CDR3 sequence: CASSKDRGNEKLFF. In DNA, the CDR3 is TGTGCCAGCAGCAAGGACAGGGGTAACGAAAAACTGTTTTTT.

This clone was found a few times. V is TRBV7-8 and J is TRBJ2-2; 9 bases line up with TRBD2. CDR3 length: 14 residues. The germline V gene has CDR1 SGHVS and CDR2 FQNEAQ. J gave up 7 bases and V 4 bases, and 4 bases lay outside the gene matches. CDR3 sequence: CASSYNSGSGELFF. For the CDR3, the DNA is TGTGCCAGCAGCTACAATAGCGGGAGCGGGGAGCTGTTTTTT.

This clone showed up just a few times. The CDR3 loop reads CASSPTGGRGDTGELFF. The CDR3 DNA reads TGTGCCAGTAGTCCCACGGGTGGGAGAGGCGACACCGGGGAGCTGTTTTTT. The chain uses TRBV19 and TRBJ2-2; TRBD2 is a possible D gene (5 bases). The V gene lost 5 bases and the J gene lost 3 bases, with 19 bases spanning the gap. Germline V lookup: CDR1 LNHDA, CDR2 SQIVND (reference sequence). The CDR3 is 17 residues long.

The CDR3 DNA sequence: TGTGCCAGCAGCATACGGACAGGGCGCGAGCAGTACTTC. It specifies CASSIRTGREQYF. This chain connects TRBV5-6 to TRBJ2-7; TRBD1 agrees at 8 bases. The trim removed 4 bases at V and 6 bases at J, leaving 6 bases unmatched. The CDR3 covers 13 residues. Germline V gives CDR1 SGHDT, CDR2 YYEEEE.

The CDR3 bases are TGTGCCAGCAGCCTTCAGCGAAGAGGCAATGGCTACACCTTC. It translates to CASSLQRRGNGYTF. The chain joins TRBV21-1 to TRBJ1-2. TRBV21-1 is classified as a pseudogene. The CDR3 is made up of 14 amino acids.

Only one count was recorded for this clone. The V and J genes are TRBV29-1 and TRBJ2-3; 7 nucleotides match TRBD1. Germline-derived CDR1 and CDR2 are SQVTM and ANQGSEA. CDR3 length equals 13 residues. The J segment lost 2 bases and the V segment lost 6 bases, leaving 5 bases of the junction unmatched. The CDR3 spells CSVSTGYTDTQYF. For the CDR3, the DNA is TGCAGCGTATCGACAGGGTACACAGATACGCAGTATTTT.

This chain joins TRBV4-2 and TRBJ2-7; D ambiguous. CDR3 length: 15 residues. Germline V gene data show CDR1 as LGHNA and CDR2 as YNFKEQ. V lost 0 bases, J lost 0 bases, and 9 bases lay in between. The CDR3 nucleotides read TGTGCCAGCAGCCAAGATGGTGCCAGCTCCTACGAGCAGTACTTC. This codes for CASSQDGASSYEQYF.

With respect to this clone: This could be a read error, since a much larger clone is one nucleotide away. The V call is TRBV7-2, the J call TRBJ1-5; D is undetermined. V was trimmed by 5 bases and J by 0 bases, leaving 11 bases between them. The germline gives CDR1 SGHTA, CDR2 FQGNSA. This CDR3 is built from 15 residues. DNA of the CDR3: TGTGCCAGCAGCCCCAGAGGGAGTAGCAATCAGCCCCAGCATTTT. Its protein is CASSPRGSSNQPQHF.

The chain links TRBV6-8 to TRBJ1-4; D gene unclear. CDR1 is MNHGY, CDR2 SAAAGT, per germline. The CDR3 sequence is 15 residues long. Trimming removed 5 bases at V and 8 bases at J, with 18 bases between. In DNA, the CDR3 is TGTGCCAGCAGTGGCCTAGGGAGGAAGGAAGAAAAACTGTTTTTT. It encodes CASSGLGRKEEKLFF.

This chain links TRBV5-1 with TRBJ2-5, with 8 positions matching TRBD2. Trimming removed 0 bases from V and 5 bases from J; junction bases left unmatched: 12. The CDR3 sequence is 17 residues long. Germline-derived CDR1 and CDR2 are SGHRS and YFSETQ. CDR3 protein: CASSLGAAGEVSETQYF. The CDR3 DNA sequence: TGCGCCAGCAGCTTGGGGGCAGCGGGAGAAGTTTCGGAGACCCAGTACTTC.

CDR3 sequence: CASSPGQTSGANVLTF. The CDR3 DNA follows: TGCGCCAGCAGCCCCGGACAGACGAGTGGGGCCAACGTCCTGACTTTC. The genes are TRBV5-1 and TRBJ2-6; maybe TRBD1 (6 bases). Germline V gene data show CDR1 as SGHRS and CDR2 as YFSETQ. The CDR3 loop spans 16 amino acids. Trimming left V 4 bases short and J 3 bases short, with 14 bases between.

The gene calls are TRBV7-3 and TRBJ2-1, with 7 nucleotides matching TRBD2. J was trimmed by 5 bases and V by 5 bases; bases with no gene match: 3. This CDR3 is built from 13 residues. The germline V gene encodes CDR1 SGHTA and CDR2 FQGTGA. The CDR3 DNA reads TGTGCCAGCAGCCCCACTAGCGACAATGAGCAGTTCTTC. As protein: CASSPTSDNEQFF.

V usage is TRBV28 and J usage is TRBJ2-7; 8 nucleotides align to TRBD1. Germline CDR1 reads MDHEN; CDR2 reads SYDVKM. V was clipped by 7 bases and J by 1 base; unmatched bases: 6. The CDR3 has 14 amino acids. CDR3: CASMGTGGSYEQYF. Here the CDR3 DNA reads TGTGCCAGCATGGGAACAGGGGGGTCCTACGAGCAGTACTTC. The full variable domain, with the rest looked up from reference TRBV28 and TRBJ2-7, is DVKVTQSSRYLVKRTGEKVFLECVQDMDHENMFWYRQDPGLGLRLIYFSYDVKMKEKGDIPEGYSVSREKKERFSLILESASTNQTSMYLCASMGTGGSYEQYFGPGTRLTVT.

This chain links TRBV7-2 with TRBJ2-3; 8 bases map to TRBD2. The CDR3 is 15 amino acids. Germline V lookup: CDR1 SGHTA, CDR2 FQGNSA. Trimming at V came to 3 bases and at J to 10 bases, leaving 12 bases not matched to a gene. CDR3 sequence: CASSFVLIAGSSQYF. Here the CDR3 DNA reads TGTGCCAGCAGCTTCGTCCTTATAGCGGGGTCGTCGCAGTATTTT.

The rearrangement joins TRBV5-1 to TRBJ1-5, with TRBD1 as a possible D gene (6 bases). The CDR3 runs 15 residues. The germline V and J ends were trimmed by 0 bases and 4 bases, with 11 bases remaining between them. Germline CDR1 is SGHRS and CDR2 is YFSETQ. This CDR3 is CASSLATGMNQPQHF. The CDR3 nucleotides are TGCGCCAGCAGCTTGGCAACAGGGATGAATCAGCCCCAGCATTTT.

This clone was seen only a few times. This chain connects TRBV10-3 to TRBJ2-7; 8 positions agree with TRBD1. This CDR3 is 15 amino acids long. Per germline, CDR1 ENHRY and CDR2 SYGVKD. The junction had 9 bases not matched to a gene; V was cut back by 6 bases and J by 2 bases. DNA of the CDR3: TGTGCCATCAGCGCCGGGACAGGTCGGACCTACGAGCAGTACTTC. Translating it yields CAISAGTGRTYEQYF.

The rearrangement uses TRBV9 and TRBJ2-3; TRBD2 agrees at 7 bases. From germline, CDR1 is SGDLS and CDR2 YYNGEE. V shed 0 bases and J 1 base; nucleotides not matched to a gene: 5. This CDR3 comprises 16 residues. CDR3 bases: TGTGCCAGCAGCGTAGGACTAGCCCTTCGCACAGATACGCAGTATTTT. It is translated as CASSVGLALRTDTQYF.

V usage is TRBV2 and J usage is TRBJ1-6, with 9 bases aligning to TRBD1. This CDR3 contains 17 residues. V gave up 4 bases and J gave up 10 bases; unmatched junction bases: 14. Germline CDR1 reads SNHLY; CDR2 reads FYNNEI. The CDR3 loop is CASSVPGQGKWRSPLHF. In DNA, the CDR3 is TGTGCCAGCAGTGTACCGGGACAGGGAAAGTGGCGATCACCCCTCCACTTT.

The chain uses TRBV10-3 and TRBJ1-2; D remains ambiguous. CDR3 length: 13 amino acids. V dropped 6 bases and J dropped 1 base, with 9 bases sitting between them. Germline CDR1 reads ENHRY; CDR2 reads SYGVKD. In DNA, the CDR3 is TGTGCCATCAGGTGGTCAGATAACTATGGCTACACCTTC. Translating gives CAIRWSDNYGYTF.

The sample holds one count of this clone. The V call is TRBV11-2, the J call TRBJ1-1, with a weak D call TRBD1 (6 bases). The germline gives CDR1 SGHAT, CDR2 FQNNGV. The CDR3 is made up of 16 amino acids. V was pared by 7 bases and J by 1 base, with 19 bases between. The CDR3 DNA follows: TGTGCCAGCACCAAAGGGGGAGCGGGGCGGAACACTGAAGCTTTCTTT. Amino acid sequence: CASTKGGAGRNTEAFF. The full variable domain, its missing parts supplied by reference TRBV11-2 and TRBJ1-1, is EAGVAQSPRYKIIEKRQSVAFWCNPISGHATLYWYQQILGQGPKLLIQFQNNGVVDDSQLPKDRFSAERLKGVDSTLKIQPAKLEDSAVYLCASTKGGAGRNTEAFFGQGTRLTVV.